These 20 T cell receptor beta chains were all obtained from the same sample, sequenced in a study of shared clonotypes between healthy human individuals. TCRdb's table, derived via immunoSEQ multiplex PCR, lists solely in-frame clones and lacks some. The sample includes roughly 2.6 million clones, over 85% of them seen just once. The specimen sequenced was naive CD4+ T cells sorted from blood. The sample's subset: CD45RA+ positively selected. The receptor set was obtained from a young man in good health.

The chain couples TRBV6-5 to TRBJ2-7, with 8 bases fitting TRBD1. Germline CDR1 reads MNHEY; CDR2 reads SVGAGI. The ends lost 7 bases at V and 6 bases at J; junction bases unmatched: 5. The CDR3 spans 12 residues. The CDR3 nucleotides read TGTGCCAGCATTAACACAGGGGGCGAGCAGTACTTC. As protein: CASINTGGEQYF.

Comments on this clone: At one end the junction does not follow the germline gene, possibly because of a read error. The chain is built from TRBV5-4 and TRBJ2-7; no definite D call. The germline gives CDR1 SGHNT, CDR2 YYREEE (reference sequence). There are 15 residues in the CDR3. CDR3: CASSQDPGKEYEQYF. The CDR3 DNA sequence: TGCGCCAGCAGCCAAGATCCAGGAAAAGAATACGAGCAGTACTTC.

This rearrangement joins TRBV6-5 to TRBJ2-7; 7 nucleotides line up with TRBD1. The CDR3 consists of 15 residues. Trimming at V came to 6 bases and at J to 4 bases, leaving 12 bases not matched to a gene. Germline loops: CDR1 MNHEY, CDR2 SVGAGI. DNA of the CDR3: TGTGCCAGCAGCCGATTCGGGACAGCCCAATACGAGCAGTACTTC. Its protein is CASSRFGTAQYEQYF.

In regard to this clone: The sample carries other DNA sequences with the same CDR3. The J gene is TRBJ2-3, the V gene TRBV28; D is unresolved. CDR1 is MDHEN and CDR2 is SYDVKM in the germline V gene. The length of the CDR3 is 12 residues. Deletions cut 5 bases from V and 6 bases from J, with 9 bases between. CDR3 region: CASSLPRDTQYF. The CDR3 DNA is TGTGCCAGCAGTCTCCCCAGGGATACGCAGTATTTT.

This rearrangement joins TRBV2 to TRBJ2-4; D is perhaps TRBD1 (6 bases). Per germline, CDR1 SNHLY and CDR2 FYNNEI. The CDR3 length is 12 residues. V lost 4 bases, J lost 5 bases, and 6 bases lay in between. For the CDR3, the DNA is TGTGCCAGCAGTGGGACAGAAAACATTCAGTACTTC. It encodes CASSGTENIQYF. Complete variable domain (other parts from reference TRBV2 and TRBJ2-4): EPEVTQTPSHQVTQMGQEVILRCVPISNHLYFYWYRQILGQKVEFLVSFYNNEISEKSEIFDDQFSVERPDGSNFTLKIRSTKLEDSAMYFCASSGTENIQYFGAGTRLSVL.

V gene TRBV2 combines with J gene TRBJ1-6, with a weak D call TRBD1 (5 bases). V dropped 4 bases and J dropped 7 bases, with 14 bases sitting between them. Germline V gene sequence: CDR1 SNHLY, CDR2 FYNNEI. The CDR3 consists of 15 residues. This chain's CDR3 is CASSVRREGNSPLHF. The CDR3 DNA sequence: TGTGCCAGCAGTGTTCGGCGAGAGGGGAATTCACCCCTCCACTTT. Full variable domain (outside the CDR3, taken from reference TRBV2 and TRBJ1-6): EPEVTQTPSHQVTQMGQEVILRCVPISNHLYFYWYRQILGQKVEFLVSFYNNEISEKSEIFDDQFSVERPDGSNFTLKIRSTKLEDSAMYFCASSVRREGNSPLHFGNGTRLTVT.

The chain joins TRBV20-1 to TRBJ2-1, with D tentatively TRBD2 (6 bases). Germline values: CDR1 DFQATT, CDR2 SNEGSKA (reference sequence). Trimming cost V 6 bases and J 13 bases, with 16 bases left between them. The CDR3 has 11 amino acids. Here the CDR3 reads CSASTGTLQFF. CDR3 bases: TGCAGTGCCTCTACCGGGACTCTTCAGTTCTTC.

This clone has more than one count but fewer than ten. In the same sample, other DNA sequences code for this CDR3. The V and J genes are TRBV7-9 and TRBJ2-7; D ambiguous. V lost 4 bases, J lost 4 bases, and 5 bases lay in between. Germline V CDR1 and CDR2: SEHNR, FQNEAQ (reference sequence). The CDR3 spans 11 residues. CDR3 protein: CASSSLYEQYF. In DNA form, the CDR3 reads TGTGCCAGCAGCTCCTTATACGAGCAGTACTTC.

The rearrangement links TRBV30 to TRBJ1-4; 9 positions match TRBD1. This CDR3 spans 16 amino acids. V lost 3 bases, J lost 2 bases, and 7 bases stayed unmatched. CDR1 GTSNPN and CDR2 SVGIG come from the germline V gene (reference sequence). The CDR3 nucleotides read TGTGCCTGGAGCACGGCGGACAGGGGTACTAATGAAAAACTGTTTTTT. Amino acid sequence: CAWSTADRGTNEKLFF. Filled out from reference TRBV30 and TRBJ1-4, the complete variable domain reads SQTIHQWPATLVQPVGSPLSLECTVEGTSNPNLYWYRQAAGRGLQLLFYSVGIGQISSEVPQNLSASRPQDRQFILSSKKLLLSDSGFYLCAWSTADRGTNEKLFFGSGTQLSVL.

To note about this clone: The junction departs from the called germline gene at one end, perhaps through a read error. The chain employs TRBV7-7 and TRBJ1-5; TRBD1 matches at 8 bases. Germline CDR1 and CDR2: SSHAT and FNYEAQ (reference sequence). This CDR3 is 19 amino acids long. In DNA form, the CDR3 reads TGTGCTAGCAGCTCTACTTTTGTACAGGGGGAAGAGGGCAATCAGCCCCAGCATTTT. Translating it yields CASSSTFVQGEEGNQPQHF.

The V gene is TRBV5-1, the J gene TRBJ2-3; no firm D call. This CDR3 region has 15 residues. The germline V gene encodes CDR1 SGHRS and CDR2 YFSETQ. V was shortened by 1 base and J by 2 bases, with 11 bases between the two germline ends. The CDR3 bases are TGCGCCAGCAGCTTGCTTACCACCAACACAGATACGCAGTATTTT. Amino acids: CASSLLTTNTDTQYF.

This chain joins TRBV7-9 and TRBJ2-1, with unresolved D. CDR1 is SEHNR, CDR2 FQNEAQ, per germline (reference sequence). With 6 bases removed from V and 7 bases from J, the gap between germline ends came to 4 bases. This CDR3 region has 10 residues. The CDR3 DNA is TGTGCCAGCAGAGGTAATGAGCAGTTCTTC. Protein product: CASRGNEQFF.

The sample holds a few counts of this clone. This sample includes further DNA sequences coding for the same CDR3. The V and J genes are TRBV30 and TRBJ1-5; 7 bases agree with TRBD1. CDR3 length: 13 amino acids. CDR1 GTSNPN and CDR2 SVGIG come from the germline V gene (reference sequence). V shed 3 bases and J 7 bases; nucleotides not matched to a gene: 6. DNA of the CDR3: TGTGCCTGGAGCGCCCAGGGGGACCAGCCCCAGCATTTT. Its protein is CAWSAQGDQPQHF.

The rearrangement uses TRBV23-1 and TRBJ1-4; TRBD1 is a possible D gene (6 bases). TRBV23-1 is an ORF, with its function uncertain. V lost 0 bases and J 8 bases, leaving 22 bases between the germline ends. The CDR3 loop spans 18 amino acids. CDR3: CASSQSFVKTGLGEKLFF. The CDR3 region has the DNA TGCGCCAGCAGTCAATCCTTCGTTAAAACAGGGTTAGGAGAAAAACTGTTTTTT.

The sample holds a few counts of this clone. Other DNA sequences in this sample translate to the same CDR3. CDR3 nucleotides: TGCGCCAGCAGCTCCGGACTAGCGGCTAGCACAGATACGCAGTATTTT. Its translation: CASSSGLAASTDTQYF. V usage is TRBV5-1 and J usage is TRBJ2-3, with TRBD2 matching 10 bases. Germline values: CDR1 SGHRS, CDR2 YFSETQ. The CDR3 totals 16 residues. V lost 3 bases and J lost 0; bases outside the gene matches: 4.

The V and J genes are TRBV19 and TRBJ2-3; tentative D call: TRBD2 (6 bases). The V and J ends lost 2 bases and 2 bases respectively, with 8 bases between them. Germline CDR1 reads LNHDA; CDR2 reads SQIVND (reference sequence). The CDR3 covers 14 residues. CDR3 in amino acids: CASSIPGLTDTQYF. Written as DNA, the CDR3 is TGTGCCAGTAGTATACCGGGACTCACAGATACGCAGTATTTT.

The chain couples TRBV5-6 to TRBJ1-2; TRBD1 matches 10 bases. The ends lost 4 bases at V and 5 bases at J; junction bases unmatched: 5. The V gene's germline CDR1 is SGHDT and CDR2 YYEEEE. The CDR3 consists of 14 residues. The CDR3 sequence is CASSMDRGDYGYTF. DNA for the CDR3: TGTGCCAGCAGCATGGACAGGGGGGATTATGGCTACACCTTC.

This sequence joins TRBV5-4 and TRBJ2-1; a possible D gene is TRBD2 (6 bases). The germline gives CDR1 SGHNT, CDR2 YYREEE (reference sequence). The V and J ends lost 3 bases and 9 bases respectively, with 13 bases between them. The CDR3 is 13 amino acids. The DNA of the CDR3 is TGTGCCAGCAGCTCGGTAGCGGAAATTGAGCAGTTCTTC. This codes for CASSSVAEIEQFF. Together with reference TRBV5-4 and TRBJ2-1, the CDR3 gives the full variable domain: ETGVTQSPTHLIKTRGQQVTLRCSSQSGHNTVSWYQQALGQGPQFIFQYYREEENGRGNFPPRFSGLQFPNYSSELNVNALELDDSALYLCASSSVAEIEQFFGPGTRLTVL.

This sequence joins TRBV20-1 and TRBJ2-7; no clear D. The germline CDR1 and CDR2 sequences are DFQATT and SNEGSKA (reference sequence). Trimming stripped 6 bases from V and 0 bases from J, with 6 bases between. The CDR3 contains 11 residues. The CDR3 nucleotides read TGCAGTGCCCTCCACTCCTACGAGCAGTACTTC. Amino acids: CSALHSYEQYF.

The CDR3 reads CASSLIAGETQYF. The CDR3 DNA follows: TGTGCCAGCAGCTTGATTGCGGGAGAGACCCAGTACTTC. The gene calls are TRBV7-2 and TRBJ2-5, with D tentatively TRBD2 (5 bases). The germline V and J ends were trimmed by 3 bases and 4 bases, with 9 bases remaining between them. Germline V gene data show CDR1 as SGHTA and CDR2 as FQGNSA. The CDR3 runs to 13 residues.